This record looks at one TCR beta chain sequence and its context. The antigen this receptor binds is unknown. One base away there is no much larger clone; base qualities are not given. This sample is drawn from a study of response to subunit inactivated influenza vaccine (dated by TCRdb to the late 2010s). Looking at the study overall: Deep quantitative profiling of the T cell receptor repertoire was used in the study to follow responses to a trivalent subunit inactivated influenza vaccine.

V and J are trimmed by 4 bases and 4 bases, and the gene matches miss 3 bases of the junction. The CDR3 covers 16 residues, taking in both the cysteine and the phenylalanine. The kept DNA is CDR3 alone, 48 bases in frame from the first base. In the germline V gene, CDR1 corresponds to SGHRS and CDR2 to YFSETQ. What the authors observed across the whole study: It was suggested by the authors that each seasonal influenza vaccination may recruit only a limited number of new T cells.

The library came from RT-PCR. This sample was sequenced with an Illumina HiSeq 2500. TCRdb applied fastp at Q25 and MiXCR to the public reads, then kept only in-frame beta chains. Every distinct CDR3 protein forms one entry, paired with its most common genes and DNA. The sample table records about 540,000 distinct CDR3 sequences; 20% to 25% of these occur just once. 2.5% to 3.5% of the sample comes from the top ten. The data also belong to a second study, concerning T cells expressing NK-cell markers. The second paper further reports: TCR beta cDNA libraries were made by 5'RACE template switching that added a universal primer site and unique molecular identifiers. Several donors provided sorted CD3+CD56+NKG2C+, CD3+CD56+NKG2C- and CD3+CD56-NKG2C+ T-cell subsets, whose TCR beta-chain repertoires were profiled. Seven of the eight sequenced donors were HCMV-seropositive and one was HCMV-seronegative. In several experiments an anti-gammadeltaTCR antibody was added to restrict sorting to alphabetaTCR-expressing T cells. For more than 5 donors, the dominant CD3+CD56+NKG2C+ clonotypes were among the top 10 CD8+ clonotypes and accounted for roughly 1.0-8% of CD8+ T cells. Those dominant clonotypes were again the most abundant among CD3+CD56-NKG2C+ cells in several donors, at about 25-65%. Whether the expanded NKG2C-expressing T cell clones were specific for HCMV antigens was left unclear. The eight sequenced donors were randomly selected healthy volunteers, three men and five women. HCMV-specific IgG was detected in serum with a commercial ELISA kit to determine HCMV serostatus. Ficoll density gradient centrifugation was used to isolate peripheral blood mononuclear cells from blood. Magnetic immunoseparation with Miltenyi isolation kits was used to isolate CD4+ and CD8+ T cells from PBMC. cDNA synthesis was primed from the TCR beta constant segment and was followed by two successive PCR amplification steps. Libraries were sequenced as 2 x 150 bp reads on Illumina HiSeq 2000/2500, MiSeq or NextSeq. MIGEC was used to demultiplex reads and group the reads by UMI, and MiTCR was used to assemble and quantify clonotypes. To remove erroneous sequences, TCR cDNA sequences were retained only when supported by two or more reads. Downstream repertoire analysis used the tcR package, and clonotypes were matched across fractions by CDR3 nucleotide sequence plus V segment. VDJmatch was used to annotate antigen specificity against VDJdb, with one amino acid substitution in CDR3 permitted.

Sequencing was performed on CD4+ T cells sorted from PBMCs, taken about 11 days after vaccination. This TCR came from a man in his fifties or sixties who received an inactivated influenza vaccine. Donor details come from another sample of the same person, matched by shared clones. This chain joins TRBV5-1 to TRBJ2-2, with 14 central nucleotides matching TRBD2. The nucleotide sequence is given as TGCGCCAGCAGCGAGGGACTAGCGGGGGTCACCGGGGAGCTGTTTTTT. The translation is CASSEGLAGVTGELFF.